The text below deals with one T cell receptor beta chain. Only in-frame clones appear in the TCRdb table, and some are missing; sequencing was by immunoSEQ multiplex PCR. The table lists just over 650,000 clones, about 90% of them singletons. Trimming took 5 bases from V and 16 from J, leaving 15 bases between them. This CDR3 contains 11 residues. The germline V gene encodes CDR1 MGHDK and CDR2 SYGVNS. The sample belongs to a study of blood T cell repertoires in COVID-19. For the study at large: Material from acute and convalescent COVID-19 was sourced from the United States, Italy and Spain. Sources were T cells, B-cell-depleted T cells, or PBMCs; the material itself was cDNA or gDNA.

Sequencing was done on a sample of peripheral blood. The genes are TRBV25-1 and TRBJ2-4; tentatively, D is TRBD2 (6 bases). The TCR sequence derives from a woman younger than 30 with acute or convalescent COVID-19. CDR3 in DNA: TGTGCCAGCAGTCGGAGGGACCAACTTTACTTC. It yields the protein CASSRRDQLYF.